This TCR beta chain was captured by sequencing in a study of tumor and adjacent non-tumor tissue in lung cancer. Across the study: There were 11 to 13 adenocarcinoma, a couple of squamous cell carcinoma and 1 small cell lung cancer cases. Approximately 4 million productive TCRbeta reads were obtained per sample on average.

J was trimmed by 2 bases and V by 7 bases; bases with no gene match: 8. This CDR3 contains 16 residues. Germline values: CDR1 SGHAT, CDR2 FQDESV (reference sequence). The template was RNA from unsorted bulk tissue. TCRbeta libraries were built with three rounds of nested PCR, modified from ARM-PCR. TCRdb reprocessed the multiplex PCR reads with MiXCR, giving one entry per CDR3 protein. Altogether 90,000 or so distinct CDR3 sequences are present, roughly two thirds being singletons, with the ten largest covering 15%. Concerning this clonotype itself: Its target is unknown.

Study outcomes and limitations: Higher tumor TCR diversity was associated with shorter survival. Significantly higher TCR diversity was found in tumor than normal lung.

The rearrangement uses TRBV11-1 and TRBJ2-1; TRBD2 matches 10 bases. The origin of this receptor is a man between 70 and 80 years old with non-small cell lung cancer. Sequencing used lung tumor tissue. This CDR3 reads CASTFLTSGAYNEQFF. DNA of the CDR3: TGTGCCAGCACCTTTTTAACTAGCGGGGCCTACAATGAGCAGTTCTTC.